The 29 T cell receptor beta chains presented below share a single source sample, sequenced in a study of cytomegalovirus exposure and HLA in healthy donors. PCR used 60 Vbeta primers and 13 Jbeta primers. The method was immunoSEQ multiplex PCR; TCRdb's version includes in-frame clones alone and lacks a portion of them. In the table there are 60,000 or so clones, around 80% of which are singletons. Material for sequencing was PBMCs. Receptors originate from a woman aged 35 to 49 in good health and CMV-seropositive.

This clone was seen a handful of times. The chain couples TRBV6-5 to TRBJ1-5; D gene ambiguous. Germline CDR1 MNHEY, CDR2 SVGAGI. This CDR3 has 12 amino acids. Trimming shortened V by 5 bases and J by 4 bases, and 6 bases separated the two germline ends. The CDR3 nucleotides read TGTGCCAGCAGTGAGGGTAATCAGCCCCAGCATTTT. Residues: CASSEGNQPQHF.

This clone was picked up a small number of times. V is TRBV10-3 and J is TRBJ2-3; 10 nucleotides agree with TRBD2. Germline V gene sequence: CDR1 ENHRY, CDR2 SYGVKD. Germline trimming cut 6 bases from V and 3 bases from J; bases unmatched to any gene: 9. The CDR3 is made up of 16 amino acids. CDR3 in DNA: TGTGCCATCAGGTCCCTAGCGGGGGATTCGACAGATACGCAGTATTTT. Translated, it gives CAIRSLAGDSTDTQYF.

Details on this clone: Within the sample, other DNA sequences also encode this same CDR3. The V call is TRBV10-3, the J call TRBJ2-7, with 8 bases lining up with TRBD1. This CDR3 is built from 13 residues. Germline CDR1 is ENHRY and CDR2 is SYGVKD. J lost 4 bases, V lost 6 bases, and 5 bases had no gene match. DNA of the CDR3: TGTGCCATCAGCTCCGGGACAGGATACGAGCAGTACTTC. Protein: CAISSGTGYEQYF.

The V gene is TRBV7-9, the J gene TRBJ1-4, with D unclear. Germline CDR1 reads SEHNR; CDR2 reads FQNEAQ (reference sequence). This CDR3 comprises 14 residues. V lost 2 bases, J lost 4 bases, and 8 bases lay in between. The CDR3 here is CASSLRVLNEKLFF. CDR3 sequence (DNA): TGTGCCAGCAGCTTAAGAGTCCTTAATGAAAAACTGTTTTTT.

The V gene is TRBV6-5, the J gene TRBJ1-2; maybe TRBD1 (5 bases). Trimming shortened V by 4 bases and J by 3 bases, and 15 bases separated the two germline ends. Germline V CDR1 and CDR2: MNHEY, SVGAGI. The CDR3 loop spans 15 amino acids. CDR3: CASSSPARGDYGYTF. In nucleotides, the CDR3 is TGTGCCAGCAGTTCCCCAGCCCGGGGGGACTATGGCTACACCTTC.

The gene calls are TRBV14 and TRBJ1-3, with 7 bases aligning to TRBD1. The CDR3 consists of 14 residues. V gave up 2 bases and J gave up 8 bases; unmatched junction bases: 6. The germline CDR1 and CDR2 sequences are SGHDN and FVKESK. The CDR3 loop is CASSQFLRGDTIYF. For the CDR3, the DNA is TGTGCCAGCAGCCAATTCCTCAGGGGGGACACCATATATTTT. Combining the CDR3 with reference TRBV14 and TRBJ1-3 gives the whole variable domain EAGVTQFPSHSVIEKGQTVTLRCDPISGHDNLYWYRRVMGKEIKFLLHFVKESKQDESGMPNNRFLAERTGGTYSTLKVQPAELEDSGVYFCASSQFLRGDTIYFGEGSWLTVV.

The chain has TRBV10-3 and TRBJ1-1; the D gene is possibly TRBD1 (5 bases). CDR1 and CDR2 from the germline V gene are ENHRY and SYGVKD. The CDR3 length is 13 residues. Between the trimmed V and J ends, which lost 5 bases and 4 bases, there was a span of 11 bases. This CDR3 is CAISSGGGTEAFF. Here the CDR3 DNA reads TGTGCCATCAGTTCTGGGGGGGGCACTGAAGCTTTCTTT.

The CDR3 DNA sequence: TGTGCCAGCAGTGAAGCGGGGCCTCAGACCCAGTACTTC. This translates into CASSEAGPQTQYF. The rearrangement uses TRBV6-1 and TRBJ2-5, with D tentatively TRBD1 (5 bases). The CDR3 sequence is 13 residues long. The germline CDR1 and CDR2 sequences are MNHNS and SASEGT. The V gene lost 0 bases and the J gene lost 6 bases, with 8 bases spanning the gap.

The chain couples TRBV10-3 to TRBJ2-7, with TRBD1 matching 10 bases. Germline CDR1 ENHRY, CDR2 SYGVKD. CDR3 length: 16 amino acids. With 6 bases clipped from V and 6 bases from J, the junction kept 14 bases outside the gene matches. The DNA for the CDR3 is TGTGCCATCAGCCGGTTGGAGGGGACAGGGGTATTCGAGCAGTACTTC. Its translation is CAISRLEGTGVFEQYF.

This clone was counted a few times. This chain links TRBV11-2 with TRBJ1-6; D may be TRBD1 (5 bases). CDR3 length: 14 amino acids. V dropped 2 bases and J dropped 7 bases, with 9 bases sitting between them. CDR1 and CDR2 from the germline V gene are SGHAT and FQNNGV. CDR3 sequence reads: CASSLTGQNSPLHF. The CDR3 DNA follows: TGTGCCAGCAGCTTAACAGGTCAAAATTCACCCCTCCACTTT.

The chain uses TRBV5-1 and TRBJ1-2; 7 bases map to TRBD1. The CDR3 extends over 13 amino acids. The V gene end was trimmed by 5 bases and the J gene end by 2 bases; junction bases not matched to a gene: 3. CDR1 is SGHRS and CDR2 is YFSETQ in the germline V gene. The CDR3 reads CASSLRGNYGYTF. CDR3 bases: TGCGCCAGCAGTCTCAGGGGGAACTATGGCTACACCTTC.

This clone was recorded a few times. The chain has TRBV11-2 and TRBJ2-1, with TRBD1 identical over 8 bases. The germline gives CDR1 SGHAT, CDR2 FQNNGV. J lost 2 bases, V lost 8 bases, and 2 bases had no gene match. CDR3 length: 13 amino acids. Here the CDR3 DNA reads TGTGCCAGCCGACAGGGGACCTACAATGAGCAGTTCTTC. Translated: CASRQGTYNEQFF.

The rearrangement uses TRBV7-8 and TRBJ1-5; the D gene is possibly TRBD1 (5 bases). Trimming took off 4 bases at V and 1 base at J, with 14 bases between the two ends. The CDR3 loop spans 16 amino acids. The germline V gene encodes CDR1 SGHVS and CDR2 FQNEAQ. This CDR3 reads CASSWRDPGSNQPQHF. In nucleotides, the CDR3 is TGTGCCAGCAGCTGGCGGGACCCTGGGAGCAATCAGCCCCAGCATTTT.

This clone was observed a few times. The V gene is TRBV6-1, the J gene TRBJ2-7, with 7 bases that match TRBD1. Per the germline V gene, CDR1 is MNHNS and CDR2 is SASEGT. V lost 4 bases to trimming and J lost 3 bases; unmatched junction nucleotides: 6. There are 14 residues in the CDR3. The chain's CDR3 is CASSGGQQRYEQYF. CDR3 DNA: TGTGCCAGCAGTGGGGGACAGCAACGCTACGAGCAGTACTTC.

This clone was recorded a few times. J is TRBJ1-6 and V is TRBV6-5; no clear D gene. Trimming cost V 5 bases and J 8 bases, with 7 bases left between them. The CDR3 is 12 amino acids. Germline loops: CDR1 MNHEY, CDR2 SVGAGI. This CDR3 reads CASSITDSPLHF. The CDR3 DNA reads TGTGCCAGCAGTATAACGGATTCACCCCTCCACTTT.

This clone was seen only a few times. This sequence joins TRBV30 and TRBJ1-6, with D tentatively TRBD1 (6 bases). Trimming removed 3 bases from V and 8 bases from J, with 17 bases in between. Germline CDR1 GTSNPN, CDR2 SVGIG (reference sequence). CDR3 length equals 15 residues. The CDR3 loop reads CAWRPRGAEDSPLHF. As DNA, the CDR3 is TGTGCCTGGAGACCCCGGGGGGCAGAGGATTCACCCCTCCACTTT.

This clone turned up a few times. The chain is built from TRBV29-1 and TRBJ2-4, with a weak D call TRBD2 (6 bases). This CDR3 has 14 residues. CDR1 is SQVTM and CDR2 is ANQGSEA in the germline V gene. V gave up 7 bases and J gave up 0 bases, with 13 bases separating them. The DNA of the CDR3 is TGCAGCGCGCGCCCGGGGGTAGCCAAAAACATTCAGTACTTC. The encoded protein is CSARPGVAKNIQYF.

This chain links TRBV5-6 with TRBJ2-7; the D gene is possibly TRBD2 (5 bases). Germline CDR1 SGHDT, CDR2 YYEEEE. The CDR3 loop spans 15 amino acids. Trimming removed 0 bases from V and 7 bases from J, with 17 bases in between. The CDR3 sequence is CASSLATGLGSEQYF. The CDR3 nucleotides are TGTGCCAGCAGCTTGGCGACGGGGTTGGGATCGGAGCAGTACTTC. The variable domain in full, completed from reference TRBV5-6 and TRBJ2-7, reads DAGVTQSPTHLIKTRGQQVTLRCSPKSGHDTVSWYQQALGQGPQFIFQYYEEEERQRGNFPDRFSGHQFPNYSSELNVNALLLGDSALYLCASSLATGLGSEQYFGPGTRLTVT.

The chain has TRBV2 and TRBJ2-3, with TRBD2 matching over 10 bases. Looked up from germline, CDR1 is SNHLY and CDR2 is FYNNEI. V dropped 6 bases and J dropped 3; count of bases not matched to a gene: 9. This CDR3 is 16 amino acids long. CDR3 residues: CASRLIAGGLTDTQYF. CDR3 sequence (DNA): TGTGCCAGCAGGCTCATAGCGGGGGGTTTGACAGATACGCAGTATTTT.

This clone has only one observation. This sequence joins TRBV4-3 and TRBJ1-2; 8 bases line up with TRBD1. With V trimmed by 0 bases and J by 7 bases, 4 bases remained unmatched. Germline CDR1 LGHNA, CDR2 YSLEER. This CDR3 comprises 14 residues. The CDR3 is CASSQDRTGGGYTF. The CDR3 coding sequence is TGCGCCAGCAGCCAAGATCGAACAGGGGGTGGCTACACCTTC.

A few counts support this clone. CDR3 bases: TGTGCCAGCAGTTCACAGGCCGATACGCAGTATTTT. Translation: CASSSQADTQYF. The chain carries TRBV11-3 and TRBJ2-3, with D tentatively TRBD1 (5 bases). The CDR3 contains 12 residues. The germline gives CDR1 SGHNT, CDR2 YENEEA. V was clipped by 6 bases and J by 6 bases, with 10 bases between them. Looking up the rest from reference TRBV11-3 and TRBJ2-3 gives the full variable domain: EAGVVQSPRYKIIEKKQPVAFWCNPISGHNTLYWYLQNLGQGPELLIRYENEEAVDDSQLPKDRFSAERLKGVDSTLKIQPAELGDSAVYLCASSSQADTQYFGPGTRLTVL.

V gene TRBV19 combines with J gene TRBJ1-4, with 9 bases identical to TRBD1. The CDR3 sequence is 14 residues long. V lost 6 bases, J lost 8 bases, and 7 bases stayed unmatched. CDR1 and CDR2 from the germline V gene are LNHDA and SQIVND (reference sequence). The DNA for the CDR3 is TGTGCCAGTAGGGCCGGGACAGGGTCGGAAAAACTGTTTTTT. Translating it yields CASRAGTGSEKLFF.

This clone was seen more than once but under ten times. The chain couples TRBV30 to TRBJ2-3; perhaps TRBD2 as D (5 bases). Germline values: CDR1 GTSNPN, CDR2 SVGIG (reference sequence). CDR3 length: 12 amino acids. Trimming left V 2 bases short and J 3 bases short, with 6 bases between. The CDR3 sequence: CAWSPGTDTQYF. The DNA of the CDR3 is TGTGCCTGGAGTCCGGGGACAGATACGCAGTATTTT.

The rearrangement joins TRBV5-4 to TRBJ1-3, with unresolved D. V lost 5 bases to trimming and J lost 1 base, with 10 bases between them. In germline, CDR1 is SGHNT, CDR2 YYREEE (reference sequence). The CDR3 is 14 residues long. The CDR3 DNA follows: TGTGCCAGCAGATCCGGGGAGTCTGGAAACACCATATATTTT. Its translation: CASRSGESGNTIYF.

V gene TRBV28 combines with J gene TRBJ1-2, with D maybe TRBD1 (6 bases). The CDR3 has 13 residues. Between the trimmed V and J ends, which lost 3 bases and 3 bases, there was a span of 8 bases. In germline, CDR1 is MDHEN, CDR2 SYDVKM. The CDR3 coding sequence is TGTGCCAGCAGTTTTGGACAGCACTATGGCTACACCTTC. Amino acids: CASSFGQHYGYTF.

The chain joins TRBV19 to TRBJ2-7; D is possibly TRBD2 (5 bases). The V gene lost 2 bases and the J gene lost 2 bases, with 13 bases spanning the gap. Germline CDR1 and CDR2: LNHDA and SQIVND (reference sequence). The CDR3 spans 15 residues. Here the CDR3 DNA reads TGTGCCAGTAGTATACTACCTCCCGGGGCCTACGAGCAGTACTTC. This encodes CASSILPPGAYEQYF.

This clone was seen only a few times. A junction boundary mismatches the germline segment, possibly from a read error. This chain connects TRBV6-4 to TRBJ2-2; 7 bases are shared with TRBD2. This CDR3 comprises 15 residues. Germline V CDR1 and CDR2: MRHNA, SNTAGT. CDR3 amino acids: CSSSESGANTGELFF. CDR3 bases: TGTTCCAGCAGTGAAAGCGGGGCGAACACCGGGGAGCTGTTTTTT.

The rearrangement joins TRBV18 to TRBJ1-2, with 7 bases matching TRBD1. CDR1 and CDR2 (germline): KGHSH, LQKENI. J was trimmed by 6 bases and V by 3 bases; bases with no gene match: 1. The CDR3 runs to 12 residues. CDR3 in amino acids: CASSPDRDGYTF. The CDR3, as DNA: TGTGCCAGCTCACCCGACAGGGATGGCTACACCTTC.

The rearrangement uses TRBV6-5 and TRBJ1-4; 7 bases fit TRBD1. The J segment lost 3 bases and the V segment lost 4 bases, leaving 8 bases of the junction unmatched. Germline CDR1 reads MNHEY; CDR2 reads SVGAGI. CDR3 length equals 16 residues. CDR3 amino acids: CASSSITGDSNEKLFF. The CDR3 DNA reads TGTGCCAGCAGTTCCATTACAGGGGATTCTAATGAAAAACTGTTTTTT.